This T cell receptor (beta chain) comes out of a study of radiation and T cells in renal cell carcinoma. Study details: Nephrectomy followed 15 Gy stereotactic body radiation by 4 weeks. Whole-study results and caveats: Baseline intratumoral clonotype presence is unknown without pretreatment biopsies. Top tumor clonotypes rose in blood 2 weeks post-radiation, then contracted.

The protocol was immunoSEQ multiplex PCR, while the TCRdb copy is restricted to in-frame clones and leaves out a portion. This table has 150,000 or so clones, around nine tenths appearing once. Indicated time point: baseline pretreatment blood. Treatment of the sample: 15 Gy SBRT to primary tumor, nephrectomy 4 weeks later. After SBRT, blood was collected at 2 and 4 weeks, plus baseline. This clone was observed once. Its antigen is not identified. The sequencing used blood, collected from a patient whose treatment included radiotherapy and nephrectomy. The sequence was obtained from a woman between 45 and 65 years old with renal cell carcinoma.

The CDR3 here is CASSNQGVYNEQFF. Here the CDR3 DNA reads TGTGCCAGCAGTAACCAGGGGGTTTACAATGAGCAGTTCTTC. The chain carries TRBV2 and TRBJ2-1, with 7 bases lining up with TRBD1. V shed 5 bases and J 4 bases; nucleotides not matched to a gene: 5. Germline CDR1 and CDR2: SNHLY and FYNNEI. CDR3 length: 14 residues.